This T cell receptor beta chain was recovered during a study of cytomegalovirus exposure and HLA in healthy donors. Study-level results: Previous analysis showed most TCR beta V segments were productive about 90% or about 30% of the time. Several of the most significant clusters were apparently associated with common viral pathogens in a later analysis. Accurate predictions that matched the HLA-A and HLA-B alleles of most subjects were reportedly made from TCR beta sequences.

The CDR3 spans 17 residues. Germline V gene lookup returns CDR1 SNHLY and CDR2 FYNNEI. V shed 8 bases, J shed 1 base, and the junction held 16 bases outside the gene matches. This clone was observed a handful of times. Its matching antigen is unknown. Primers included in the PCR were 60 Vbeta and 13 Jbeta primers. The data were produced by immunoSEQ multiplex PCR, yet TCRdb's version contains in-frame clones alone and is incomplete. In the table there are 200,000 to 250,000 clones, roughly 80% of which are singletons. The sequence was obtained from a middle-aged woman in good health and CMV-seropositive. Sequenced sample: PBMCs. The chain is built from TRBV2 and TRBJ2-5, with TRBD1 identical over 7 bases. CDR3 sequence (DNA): TGTGCCAGCCGCCGTGACGCTTACAGGGGTCTCCAAGAGACCCAGTACTTC. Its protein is CASRRDAYRGLQETQYF.